This TCR beta chain was sequenced for a study of regulatory T cells in long-lasting Graves disease. HTBI primers from iRepertoire and Arm-PCR of CDR3 regions yielded the TCR beta libraries. From the multiplex PCR reads, TCRdb called clonotypes with MiXCR, one entry per CDR3 protein. This sample has a few hundred thousand distinct CDR3 sequences, with 20% to 25% found just once. As for time point: persistent/refractory GD, antithyroid drugs over 5 years with positive TRAb. The authors made the TCR library using RNA they extracted from PBMCs. Doctors identified Graves' disease using the American Thyroid Association guidelines. The germline gives CDR1 MNHNS, CDR2 SASEGT. The trim removed 10 bases at V and 6 bases at J, leaving 2 bases unmatched. This CDR3 contains 13 residues. The study's findings and limits: Accuracy was perhaps lowered by the small sample size. Thyroid tissue was not studied; only peripheral blood was. Persistent disease was characterized by preferential usage of TRBV28, TRBJ1-2 and TRBJ2-5.

Worth noting for this clonotype: Its antigen remains unidentified.

This chain links TRBV6-1 with TRBJ2-1; 14 bases map to TRBD2. This TCR derives from a female donor with Graves disease. Source: peripheral blood mononuclear cells (PBMCs), taken when the disease was refractory, from a patient treated with antithyroid drugs. The CDR3 DNA is TGTGCCATCGGGACTAGCGGGAGCAATGAGCAGTTCTTC. Amino acid sequence: CAIGTSGSNEQFF.